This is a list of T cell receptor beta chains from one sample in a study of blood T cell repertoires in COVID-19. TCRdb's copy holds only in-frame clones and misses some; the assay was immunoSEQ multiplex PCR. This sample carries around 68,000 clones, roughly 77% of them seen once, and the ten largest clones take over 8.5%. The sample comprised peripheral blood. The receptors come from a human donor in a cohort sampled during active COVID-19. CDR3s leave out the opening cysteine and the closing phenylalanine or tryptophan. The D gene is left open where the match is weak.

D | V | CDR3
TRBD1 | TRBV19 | ASSKGQGVTDTQY
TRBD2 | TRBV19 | ASSIGLAGVDGWSGELF
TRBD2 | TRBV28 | ASSGTSGRTDTQY
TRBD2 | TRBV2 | ASSERATSGRGETQY
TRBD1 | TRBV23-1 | ATVLQGSNQPQH
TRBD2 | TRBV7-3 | ASSLRDLAGEYNEQF
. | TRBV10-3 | AISLQGHEQY
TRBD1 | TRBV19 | ASSDGGTGGLAAF
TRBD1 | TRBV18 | ASSPAGQGLIRANVLT
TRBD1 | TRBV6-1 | ASSEERQGGQPQH
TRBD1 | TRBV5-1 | ASRQGDNSPLH
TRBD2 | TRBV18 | ASSPGGGGGKF
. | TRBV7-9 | ASSFGGGLISEQF
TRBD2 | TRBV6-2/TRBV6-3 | ASSYSLAEALYQETQY
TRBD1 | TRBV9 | ASSRTGENIQY
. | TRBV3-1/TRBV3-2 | ASSQDIRGGSTEAF
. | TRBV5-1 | ASSLKSEGRANEQF
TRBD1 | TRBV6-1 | ASSDPGQYSGNTIY
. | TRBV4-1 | ASSQDAAGNYGYT
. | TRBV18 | ASSPNSGNTIY
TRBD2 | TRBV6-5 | ASSSRAGFETQY
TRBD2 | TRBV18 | ASSTQPGLFSGELF
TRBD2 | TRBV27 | ASSWTGREGRY
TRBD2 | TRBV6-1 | ASSDPVSLAGVETQY
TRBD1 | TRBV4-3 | ASSQEWSGQRHYEQY
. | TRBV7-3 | ASSPGQGGEAF
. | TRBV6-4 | ARRIRKRANYGYT
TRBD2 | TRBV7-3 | ASSSLAGVTGELF
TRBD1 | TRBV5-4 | ASSLGDSSYEQY
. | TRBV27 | ASSPSGNQPQH
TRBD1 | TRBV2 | ASRANRGQGEKLF
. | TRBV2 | ASSDLGGTNTEAF
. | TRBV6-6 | ASSYHWPSNQPQH
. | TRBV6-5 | ASSYGPGGYT
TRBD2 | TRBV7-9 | ASSVDLAGGNEQF
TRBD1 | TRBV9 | ASSGQGDQPQH
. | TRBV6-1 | ASSEAGGRLDEQF
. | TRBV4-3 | ASSQDPGVLREKLF
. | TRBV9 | ASTPDPGYSTDTQY
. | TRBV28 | ASREQEWEKLF
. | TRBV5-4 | ASSGTFYNEQF
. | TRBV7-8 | ASSFPGTEYGYT
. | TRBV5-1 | ASSSSLGGTDTQY
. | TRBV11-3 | ASSLHNNSPLH
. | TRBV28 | ASSTQNHGYT
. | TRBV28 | GVQRAFNYGYT
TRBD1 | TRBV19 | ASRQGSMGPQH
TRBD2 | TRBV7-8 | ASSFSGRAILNEQF
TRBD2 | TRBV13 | ASSSSASGVNEQF
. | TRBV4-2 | ASSQEGRIGNTEAF
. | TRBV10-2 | ASSESLGVETQY
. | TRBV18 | ASSPRPDSAGNTIY
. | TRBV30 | AWSELRSSYNEQF
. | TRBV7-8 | ASSLMRRGTEAF
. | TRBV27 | ASSPMPLGNTEAF
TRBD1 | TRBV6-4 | ASSPERDRGEAF
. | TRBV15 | ATSRRTANTEAF
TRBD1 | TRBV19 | ARTGTGNSTGCYEQY
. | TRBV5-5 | ASSFGDFNYGYT
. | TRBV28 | ASTKSRGLRNQPQH